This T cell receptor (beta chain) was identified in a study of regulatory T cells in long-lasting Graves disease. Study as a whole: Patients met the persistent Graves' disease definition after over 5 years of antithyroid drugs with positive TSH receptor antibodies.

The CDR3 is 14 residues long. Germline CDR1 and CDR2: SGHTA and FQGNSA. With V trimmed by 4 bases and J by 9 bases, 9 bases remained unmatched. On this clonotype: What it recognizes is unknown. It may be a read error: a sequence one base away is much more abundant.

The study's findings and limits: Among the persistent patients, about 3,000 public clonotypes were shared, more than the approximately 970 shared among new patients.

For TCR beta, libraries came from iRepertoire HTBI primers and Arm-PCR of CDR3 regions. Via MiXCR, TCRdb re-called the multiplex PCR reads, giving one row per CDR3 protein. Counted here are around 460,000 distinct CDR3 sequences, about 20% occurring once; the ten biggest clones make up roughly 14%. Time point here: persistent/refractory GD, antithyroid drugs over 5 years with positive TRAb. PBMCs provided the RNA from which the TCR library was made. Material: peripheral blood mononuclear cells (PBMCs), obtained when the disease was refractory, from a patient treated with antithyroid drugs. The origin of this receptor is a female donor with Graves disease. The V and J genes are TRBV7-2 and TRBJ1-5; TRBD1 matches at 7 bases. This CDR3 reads CASSSTGDGRPQHF. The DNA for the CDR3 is TGTGCCAGCAGCTCTACAGGGGACGGCCGGCCCCAGCATTTT.